A single T cell receptor (beta chain) is shown here with its context. Its antigen is unidentified. From the 5' RACE reads, TCRdb lists one entry per CDR3 protein and no DNA. This specimen shows approximately 110,000 distinct CDR3 sequences; the ten leading clones hold roughly an eighth. The sample comes from a study of monozygotic twins with inflammatory bowel disease. Study-level points and caveats: The inverse Simpson measure of TCRbeta diversity was lower in IBD patients than in healthy co-twins.

The sequenced material came from blood. The receptor was derived from a human donor with ulcerative colitis or Crohn's disease, or a healthy co-twin of an affected twin (not recorded which).

The CDR3 reads CASSLVASVSLGYGYTF. The V gene is TRBV7-8, the J gene TRBJ1-2. The CDR3 runs 17 residues. In germline, CDR1 is SGHVS, CDR2 FQNEAQ.